The 6 T cell receptor beta chains presented below share a single source sample, sequenced in a study of technical replicates of blood from a handful of donors. The protocol was immunoSEQ multiplex PCR, while the TCRdb copy is restricted to in-frame clones and leaves out a portion. This table holds approximately 13,000 clones, just over 85% found once. Sequencing input: PBMCs. Every receptor here comes from a human donor in good health.

This sequence joins TRBV7-2 and TRBJ2-1; 7 bases are shared with TRBD2. CDR1 is SGHTA and CDR2 is FQGNSA in the germline V gene. The CDR3 covers 14 residues. The trim removed 6 bases at V and 7 bases at J, leaving 9 bases unmatched. CDR3 in amino acids: CASRDQRDWNEQFF. In DNA form, the CDR3 reads TGTGCCAGCAGAGATCAGCGGGATTGGAATGAGCAGTTCTTC.

The chain is built from TRBV28 and TRBJ2-7; D is ambiguous. Germline V gene data show CDR1 as MDHEN and CDR2 as SYDVKM. CDR3 length equals 14 residues. The V gene lost 7 bases and the J gene lost 0 bases, with 13 bases spanning the gap. The chain's CDR3 is CASTSPGSSYEQYF. CDR3 sequence (DNA): TGTGCCAGCACCTCGCCGGGTAGCTCCTACGAGCAGTACTTC.

In nucleotides, the CDR3 is TGTGCCAGCAGCTTAACCCAGGGGACCTACGAGCAGTACTTC. As protein: CASSLTQGTYEQYF. The chain couples TRBV7-2 to TRBJ2-7; maybe TRBD1 (6 bases). The CDR3 covers 14 residues. In germline, CDR1 is SGHTA, CDR2 FQGNSA. V was pared by 2 bases and J by 2 bases, with 10 bases between.

This chain uses TRBV7-9 with TRBJ2-7; D is perhaps TRBD2 (6 bases). The CDR3 is 15 amino acids. V gave up 0 bases and J gave up 8 bases, with 17 bases separating them. Germline lookup yields CDR1 SEHNR and CDR2 FQNEAQ (reference sequence). The CDR3 DNA follows: TGTGCCAGCAGCTTAGCACCCCCAGCGGGTTCTAAGCAGTACTTC. It translates to CASSLAPPAGSKQYF.

This rearrangement joins TRBV29-1 to TRBJ2-7; D is undetermined. From germline, CDR1 is SQVTM and CDR2 ANQGSEA. V lost 5 bases and J 5 bases, leaving 10 bases between the germline ends. The CDR3 is made up of 11 amino acids. The CDR3 here is CSVMGVDEQYF. The CDR3 region has the DNA TGCAGCGTTATGGGCGTCGACGAGCAGTACTTC.

This clone has a handful of counts. The chain couples TRBV18 to TRBJ2-7, with a tentative D call TRBD1 (6 bases). V lost 1 base and J 7 bases, leaving 20 bases between the germline ends. Germline lookup yields CDR1 KGHSH and CDR2 LQKENI. CDR3 length: 16 amino acids. The CDR3 coding sequence is TGTGCCAGCTCACCACGCATACAGGGATCCCGGCGAGAGCAGTACTTC. Translation: CASSPRIQGSRREQYF.